This paragraph covers one T cell receptor (beta chain) sequence. Its cognate antigen is unknown. Researchers used 5'RACE with constant-segment primers to make TCR alpha and TCR beta cDNA libraries that carry sample barcodes and UMIs. In TCRdb, the 5' RACE reads were re-called with MiXCR into one record per CDR3 protein. Altogether approximately 350,000 distinct CDR3 sequences are present, 25% to 30% being singletons, with the ten largest covering about 13%. The data were obtained in a study of T-cell memory formation after mild COVID-19. Study outcomes and limitations: CM and EM subsets held most contracting CD4+ clones; EMRA held CD8+ ones.

CDR1 is SGHDN and CDR2 is FVKESK in the germline V gene. This CDR3 is 14 amino acids long. V dropped 5 bases and J dropped 10 bases, with 18 bases sitting between them. The rearrangement uses TRBV14 and TRBJ2-1; no firm D call. Sequences were obtained from PBMCs or a T cell subset sorted from them (not recorded which). This TCR came from an adult woman who had mild COVID-19 (a few samples of this study predate the infection). Cell type and time point are not known. CDR3 DNA: TGTGCCAGCAGCAAAAGACCCATAGACGGCGAGCAGTTCTTC. Translating it yields CASSKRPIDGEQFF.